These 24 T cell receptor beta chains came from one sample sequenced in a study of Ad26.COV2.S vaccination and SARS-CoV-2 variants. Treatment described: some 19 received Ad26.COV2.S at low or high dose, single or two shots; several received placebo; per-sample allocation not given. All samples were drawn on day 63, counting from the first vaccine or placebo injection. TCRdb keeps only in-frame clones here, not all; method: immunoSEQ multiplex PCR. Of hundreds of thousands of clones listed, approximately 85% are singletons. This sample comprised peripheral blood, obtained in a trial of Ad26.COV2.S vaccine versus placebo. The receptors here all came from a person aged 18-65 years who received the Ad26.COV2.S COVID-19 vaccine or a placebo.

V is TRBV3-1 (or the pseudogene TRBV3-2) and J is TRBJ1-6; D perhaps matches TRBD1 (5 bases). CDR3 size: 15 residues. CDR1 and CDR2 from the germline V gene are LGHDT and YNNKEL (reference sequence). The germline V and J ends were trimmed by 4 bases and 8 bases, with 15 bases remaining between them. The CDR3: CASSPSWGGDSPLHF. The CDR3 DNA follows: TGTGCCAGCAGCCCCTCGTGGGGGGGGGATTCACCCCTCCACTTT.

The chain links TRBV7-9 to TRBJ1-4; no firm D call. The CDR3 is 15 amino acids. Trimming removed 4 bases from V and 4 bases from J, with 13 bases in between. The germline gives CDR1 SEHNR, CDR2 FQNEAQ (reference sequence). The CDR3 DNA follows: TGTGCCAGCAGCTCGAAGAGGAGAATTAATGAAAAACTGTTTTTT. Its protein product is CASSSKRRINEKLFF.

The CDR3 reads CASLVQLNTEAFF. The DNA for the CDR3 is TGTGCCAGCTTGGTGCAGCTGAACACTGAAGCTTTCTTT. The genes are TRBV21-1 and TRBJ1-1. TRBV21-1 is a recognized pseudogene. The CDR3 has 13 amino acids.

The chain employs TRBV12-3 or TRBV12-4 and TRBJ1-4, with 7 bases aligning to TRBD1. Trimming cost V 9 bases and J 5 bases; bases outside gene matches: 6. The CDR3 is 13 residues long. The CDR3 loop reads CASRQGVNEKLFF. CDR3 coding DNA: TGTGCCAGTCGACAGGGAGTAAATGAAAAACTGTTTTTT.

This clone occurred once. The chain combines TRBV14 with TRBJ2-3; 7 bases fit TRBD2. This CDR3 has 15 residues. CDR1 SGHDN and CDR2 FVKESK come from the germline V gene. Trimming at V came to 4 bases and at J to 1 base, leaving 5 bases not matched to a gene. CDR3 protein: CASSPRDYRTDTQYF. CDR3 in DNA: TGTGCCAGCAGCCCCCGGGACTACCGCACAGATACGCAGTATTTT.

The rearrangement links TRBV9 to TRBJ1-3, with a possible D match to TRBD1 (6 bases). V gave up 2 bases and J gave up 1 base, with 16 bases separating them. The germline V gene encodes CDR1 SGDLS and CDR2 YYNGEE. This CDR3 is built from 17 residues. The CDR3 DNA reads TGTGCCAGCAGCGTCGACAGGCAGAGAGCGTCTGGAAACACCATATATTTT. It specifies CASSVDRQRASGNTIYF.

The chain is built from TRBV9 and TRBJ2-3; possibly TRBD1 or TRBD2 for D (5 bases each). The germline V gene has CDR1 SGDLS and CDR2 YYNGEE. The CDR3 is made up of 14 amino acids. V was shortened by 0 bases and J by 3 bases, with 8 bases between the two germline ends. The CDR3 spells CASSVGRETDTQYF. The DNA for the CDR3 is TGTGCCAGCAGCGTAGGCAGGGAGACAGATACGCAGTATTTT.

This chain joins TRBV5-1 and TRBJ1-1; weak D call: TRBD1 (6 bases). CDR1 is SGHRS and CDR2 is YFSETQ in the germline V gene. CDR3 length: 12 residues. V was shortened by 4 bases and J by 6 bases, with 10 bases between the two germline ends. The CDR3 is CASSVNRAEAFF. Here the CDR3 DNA reads TGCGCCAGCAGCGTAAACAGGGCTGAAGCTTTCTTT. Using reference TRBV5-1 and TRBJ1-1 for the parts outside the CDR3, the full variable domain is KAGVTQTPRYLIKTRGQQVTLSCSPISGHRSVSWYQQTPGQGLQFLFEYFSETQRNKGNFPGRFSGRQFSNSRSEMNVSTLELGDSALYLCASSVNRAEAFFGQGTRLTVV.

The chain uses TRBV29-1 and TRBJ2-3, with 12 positions matching TRBD2. Germline lookup yields CDR1 SQVTM and CDR2 ANQGSEA. This CDR3 region has 17 residues. Trimming at V came to 2 bases and at J to 2 bases, leaving 8 bases not matched to a gene. The CDR3 DNA reads as TGCAGCGTTGAATCTCCTAGCGGGAGGGGTAACACAGATACGCAGTATTTT. Residues: CSVESPSGRGNTDTQYF.

This chain links TRBV19 with TRBJ2-1; 9 bases agree with TRBD2. CDR3 length: 17 amino acids. Germline values: CDR1 LNHDA, CDR2 SQIVND (reference sequence). V shed 0 bases, J shed 4 bases, and the junction held 7 bases outside the gene matches. The CDR3 DNA sequence: TGTGCCAGTAGTATAGATTCGGTTCTAGCGGGGTACAATGAGCAGTTCTTC. Amino acids: CASSIDSVLAGYNEQFF.

V is TRBV5-1 and J is TRBJ2-6; tentative D call: TRBD2 (5 bases). The CDR3 consists of 16 residues. In germline, CDR1 is SGHRS, CDR2 YFSETQ. Deletions cut 0 bases from V and 4 bases from J, with 11 bases between. Here the CDR3 DNA reads TGCGCCAGCAGCTTGGTCGAGGGAGCGGGGGCCAACGTCCTGACTTTC. This codes for CASSLVEGAGANVLTF.

V gene TRBV6-6 combines with J gene TRBJ2-3, with no clear D. V was cut by 8 bases and J by 8 bases, with 14 bases left in between. Germline-derived CDR1 and CDR2 are MNHNY and SVGAGI (reference sequence). This CDR3 contains 12 residues. The chain's CDR3 is CASGETLATQYF. The CDR3 DNA follows: TGTGCCAGCGGGGAAACGTTGGCTACGCAGTATTTT.

This clone was counted a few times. This chain's CDR3 is CASSLGPEGNQPQHF. DNA for the CDR3: TGCGCCAGCAGCTTAGGGCCGGAGGGCAATCAGCCCCAGCATTTT. V and J are TRBV5-1 and TRBJ1-5; D gene unclear. This CDR3 has 15 residues. CDR1 SGHRS and CDR2 YFSETQ come from the germline V gene. Between the trimmed V and J ends, which lost 2 bases and 2 bases, there was a span of 11 bases.

The rearrangement links TRBV4-3 to TRBJ2-7, with TRBD2 matching 7 bases. V was clipped by 3 bases and J by 4 bases; unmatched bases: 3. The CDR3 extends over 13 amino acids. Germline CDR1 and CDR2: LGHNA and YSLEER. Here the CDR3 reads CASSHGAGYEQYF. Written as DNA, the CDR3 is TGCGCCAGCAGCCACGGAGCGGGGTACGAGCAGTACTTC.

The rearrangement uses TRBV25-1 and TRBJ2-5; D may correspond to TRBD1 or TRBD2 (5 bases each). Per germline, CDR1 MGHDK and CDR2 SYGVNS. The CDR3 length is 13 residues. The V gene lost 2 bases and the J gene lost 11 bases, with 15 bases spanning the gap. CDR3 in amino acids: CASSEGGRQQQYF. In nucleotides, the CDR3 is TGTGCCAGCAGTGAAGGGGGACGGCAGCAACAGTACTTC.

The V call is TRBV9, the J call TRBJ2-7; perhaps D is TRBD1 or TRBD2 (6 bases each). The length of the CDR3 is 14 residues. The germline V gene encodes CDR1 SGDLS and CDR2 YYNGEE. The germline V and J ends were trimmed by 0 bases and 5 bases, with 12 bases remaining between them. CDR3 residues: CASSVAGGLHEQYF. CDR3 DNA sequence: TGTGCCAGCAGCGTAGCCGGGGGCCTACACGAGCAGTACTTC.

The V and J genes are TRBV6-5 and TRBJ1-5, with TRBD1 identical over 7 bases. This CDR3 region has 13 residues. CDR1 MNHEY and CDR2 SVGAGI come from the germline V gene. The junction had 7 bases not matched to a gene; V was cut back by 9 bases and J by 5 bases. The CDR3 reads CASLGGGYQPQHF. The CDR3 DNA sequence: TGTGCCAGTCTGGGAGGGGGCTATCAGCCCCAGCATTTT.

This sequence joins TRBV3-1 (or the pseudogene TRBV3-2) and TRBJ2-3; the match to TRBD1 covers 8 bases. CDR1 and CDR2 (germline): LGHDT, YNNKEL (reference sequence). Trimming at V came to 8 bases and at J to 6 bases, leaving 10 bases not matched to a gene. The CDR3 has 14 amino acids. The CDR3 nucleotides are TGTGCCAGCGGTTCCGGGACAGGTGGGGATACGCAGTATTTT. Protein product: CASGSGTGGDTQYF.

V is TRBV11-2 and J is TRBJ2-1; 7 nucleotides agree with TRBD1. The germline V gene encodes CDR1 SGHAT and CDR2 FQNNGV. After removal of 4 bases from V and 12 bases from J, the junction contained 18 bases not matched to a gene. The CDR3 totals 16 residues. The CDR3, as DNA: TGTGCCAGCAGCTCCACAGGGGCGGCATCCTGGGGTTTGCAGTTCTTC. Translated: CASSSTGAASWGLQFF.

The chain uses TRBV6-2 or TRBV6-3 and TRBJ2-5, with D perhaps assigned TRBD1 or TRBD2 (5 bases each). V lost 3 bases, J lost 8 bases, and 28 bases lay in between. Looked up from germline, CDR1 is MNHEY and CDR2 is SVGEGT. The CDR3 covers 18 residues. The chain's CDR3 is CASSYPGRDRPLHRTQYF. CDR3 bases: TGTGCCAGCAGTTATCCCGGTCGGGACCGCCCTCTTCATCGCACCCAGTACTTC.

The V and J genes are TRBV7-9 and TRBJ2-7, with D uncertain. Germline V CDR1 and CDR2: SEHNR, FQNEAQ (reference sequence). Trimming took 8 bases from V and 4 from J, leaving 9 bases between them. CDR3 size: 11 residues. The CDR3 loop reads CASPPWYEQYF. The CDR3 DNA reads as TGTGCCAGCCCGCCTTGGTACGAGCAGTACTTC.

The genes are TRBV28 and TRBJ2-1; tentatively, D is TRBD1 (6 bases). This CDR3 comprises 16 residues. Germline V CDR1 and CDR2: MDHEN, SYDVKM. Trimming shortened V by 5 bases and J by 6 bases, and 20 bases separated the two germline ends. CDR3 region: CASSPLPGRGGNEQFF. CDR3 nucleotide sequence: TGTGCCAGCAGTCCACTACCGGGGCGAGGGGGCAATGAGCAGTTCTTC.

This chain joins TRBV4-1 and TRBJ2-7; D is perhaps TRBD2 (6 bases). The V gene's germline CDR1 is MGHRA and CDR2 YSYEKL. The CDR3 extends over 16 amino acids. The V and J ends lost 3 bases and 0 bases respectively, with 15 bases between them. The CDR3, as DNA: TGCGCCAGCAGCCAGGCGACCCTGACTAGCTCCTACGAGCAGTACTTC. Protein product: CASSQATLTSSYEQYF.

This clone appeared a single time. The rearrangement links TRBV3-1 (or the pseudogene TRBV3-2) to TRBJ1-1; 7 positions agree with TRBD1. This CDR3 is built from 19 residues. The germline CDR1 and CDR2 sequences are LGHDT and YNNKEL (reference sequence). V lost 3 bases, J lost 3 bases, and 19 bases stayed unmatched. Here the CDR3 DNA reads TGTGCCAGCAGCCACCAAGAGAAAGAGGACAGGACGGGATACACTGAAGCTTTCTTT. Protein product: CASSHQEKEDRTGYTEAFF.